The clone carrying this TCR beta chain was picked up many times. Its antigen remains unknown. These data are taken from a study of CD8 T cells in ankylosing spondylitis. Findings and limits, study-wide: Seven to nine highly homologous variants formed a TCR beta motif that appeared characteristic of ankylosing spondylitis blood. Disease-associated clonotypes exhibited CD8+ identity and were relatively infrequent in peripheral blood. Reportedly, matched ankylosing spondylitis synovial fluid was significantly enriched for disease-linked clones. A subset of motif variants has previously been described in the synovial fluid and blood of reactive arthritis.

V trimming: 6 bases; J trimming: 6 bases; junction bases outside the gene matches: 8. The CDR3 covers 15 residues. Preparation of TCR beta libraries was done by quantitative 5'-RACE with molecular barcodes. TCRdb passed the 5' RACE reads through MiXCR, listing each CDR3 protein once. The data contain 700,000 or so distinct CDR3 sequences, around 19% of them singletons. This chain uses TRBV12-3 or TRBV12-4 with TRBJ2-2; 9 bases agree with TRBD1. This TCR came from a male donor with ankylosing spondylitis. Sequenced input: blood, either unsorted or a sorted T cell fraction (not recorded which). The CDR3 reads CASSPLGQGSGELFF. The CDR3, as DNA: TGTGCCAGCAGCCCCCTGGGACAGGGTTCCGGGGAGCTGTTTTTT.